This entry concerns a single T cell receptor (beta chain). Its cognate antigen is unknown. The data were taken from a study of T cells in Graves' hyperthyroidism and ophthalmopathy. Background on the study: Blood was drawn when the patient was first diagnosed and still untreated. The study, taken as a whole, reports: Most thyroid clonotypes expanded above 0.001 were also detected in blood.

Subjects aged 18 to 65 presented with newly diagnosed hyperthyroidism of less than 2 months' duration. Exclusion of a patient resulted from uncontrolled infection, other autoimmune disease, pregnancy or lactation. Authors of the study amplified TCR beta CDR3 regions from RNA transcripts. The TCR CDR3 first-round RT-PCR relied on the HTBI primer set. TCRdb re-called the multiplex PCR reads with MiXCR, one entry per CDR3 protein. The repertoire holds approximately 370,000 distinct CDR3 sequences, with 14% to 15% as singletons. The V end lost 5 bases, the J end lost 2 bases, and 19 bases lay between the germline ends. This CDR3 is 15 amino acids long. In germline, CDR1 is DFQATT, CDR2 SNEGSKA (reference sequence).

Sample: blood. The gene calls are TRBV20-1 and TRBJ2-7; possibly TRBD1 for D (7 bases). This receptor was taken from a woman under 40 with Graves' hyperthyroidism. The CDR3 DNA reads as TGCAGTGCTCATGACTATGACAGGGAGGCCTACGAGCAGTACTTC. Amino acid sequence: CSAHDYDREAYEQYF.